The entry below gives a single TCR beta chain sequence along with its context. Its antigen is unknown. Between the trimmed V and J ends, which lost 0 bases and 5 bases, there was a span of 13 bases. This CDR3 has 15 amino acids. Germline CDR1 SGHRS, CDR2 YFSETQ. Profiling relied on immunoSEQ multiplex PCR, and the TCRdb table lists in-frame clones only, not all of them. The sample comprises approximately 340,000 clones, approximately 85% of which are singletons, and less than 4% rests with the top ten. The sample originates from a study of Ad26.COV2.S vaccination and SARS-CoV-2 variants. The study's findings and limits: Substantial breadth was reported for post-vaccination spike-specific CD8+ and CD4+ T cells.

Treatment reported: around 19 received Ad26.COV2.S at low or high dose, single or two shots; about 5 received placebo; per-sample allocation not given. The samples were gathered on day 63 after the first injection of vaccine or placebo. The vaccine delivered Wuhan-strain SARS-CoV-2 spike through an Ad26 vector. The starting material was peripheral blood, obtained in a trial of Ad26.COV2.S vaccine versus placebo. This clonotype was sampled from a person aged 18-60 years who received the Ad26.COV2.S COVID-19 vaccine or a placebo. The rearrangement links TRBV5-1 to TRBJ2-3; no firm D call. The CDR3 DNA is TGCGCCAGCAGCTTGGCCTCCTATGGCCAAGATACGCAGTATTTT. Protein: CASSLASYGQDTQYF.